The source of this T cell receptor (beta chain) is a study of shared clonotypes between healthy human individuals. Only a few counts were recorded for this clone. Terminally differentiated effector memory CD45RA+ cells were excluded by CCR7 positive selection of CD45RO-negative cells. This table comes from immunoSEQ multiplex PCR, and its TCRdb copy is limited to in-frame clones, with some not included. The sample lists a few million clones; around 95% were seen once. The source of this sequence is a man aged 18 to 35 in good health. Some clones in this sample may be carry-over from other donors' samples. Input material: naive CD8+ T cells from PBMCs.

The CDR3 reads CASRTGQWETQYF. The CDR3 DNA follows: TGTGCCAGCAGAACGGGACAGTGGGAGACCCAGTACTTC. The rearrangement links TRBV28 to TRBJ2-5, with 7 nucleotides matching TRBD1. The V and J ends lost 6 bases and 5 bases, in that order; junction bases with no gene match: 6. This CDR3 spans 13 amino acids. The germline CDR1 and CDR2 sequences are MDHEN and SYDVKM. Full variable domain (missing parts from reference TRBV28 and TRBJ2-5): DVKVTQSSRYLVKRTGEKVFLECVQDMDHENMFWYRQDPGLGLRLIYFSYDVKMKEKGDIPEGYSVSREKKERFSLILESASTNQTSMYLCASRTGQWETQYFGPGTRLLVL.